This T cell receptor (beta chain) was captured by sequencing in a study of regulatory T cells in long-lasting Graves disease. Relying on iRepertoire HTBI primers and Arm-PCR of CDR3 regions, the team built TCR beta libraries. Authors' processing steps: The samples included around 64 TRBV and over eleven TRBJ segments. MiXCR was run by TCRdb on the multiplex PCR reads, yielding one entry per CDR3 protein. These V and J calls originate from TCRdb's pipeline instead of the authors' own analysis. The repertoire holds 450,000 or so distinct CDR3 sequences, with roughly 20% as singletons. Indicated time point: persistent/refractory GD, antithyroid drugs over 5 years with positive TRAb. With RNA extracted from PBMCs as input, the TCR library was made. Ten or more counts support this clonotype. The CDR3 spans 14 residues. CDR1 and CDR2 from the germline V gene are SGHVS and FQNEAQ. The V and J ends lost 8 bases and 4 bases, in that order; junction bases with no gene match: 10.

The rearrangement joins TRBV7-8 to TRBJ2-7; 8 bases align to TRBD2. This receptor was identified in a female donor with Graves disease. The starting material was peripheral blood mononuclear cells (PBMCs), obtained when the disease was refractory, from a patient treated with antithyroid drugs. DNA of the CDR3: TGTGCCAGCCGTAGCGGGGAGAAGGGGTACGAGCAGTACTTC. Protein sequence: CASRSGEKGYEQYF.